What follows describes a single T cell receptor beta chain. Its antigen is undetermined. CDR1 is LGHNA, CDR2 YNFKEQ, per germline. This CDR3 is built from 15 residues. V shed 2 bases and J 2 bases; nucleotides not matched to a gene: 2. Clones were sequenced by immunoSEQ multiplex PCR, and TCRdb holds only the in-frame ones, with some missing. This table holds 250,000 or so clones, roughly 84% found once. This specimen comes from a study of cytomegalovirus exposure and HLA in healthy donors. Study results and limitations: The authors enumerated some 160 TCR beta chains as linked to cytomegalovirus.

The V gene is TRBV4-2, the J gene TRBJ2-5; 10 bases match TRBD1. The sequence came from a man between 18 and 35 years old in good health and CMV-seropositive. Material: PBMCs. The DNA for the CDR3 is TGTGCCAGCAGCCAACAGGACAGGGGGCAAGAGACCCAGTACTTC. Amino acid sequence: CASSQQDRGQETQYF.